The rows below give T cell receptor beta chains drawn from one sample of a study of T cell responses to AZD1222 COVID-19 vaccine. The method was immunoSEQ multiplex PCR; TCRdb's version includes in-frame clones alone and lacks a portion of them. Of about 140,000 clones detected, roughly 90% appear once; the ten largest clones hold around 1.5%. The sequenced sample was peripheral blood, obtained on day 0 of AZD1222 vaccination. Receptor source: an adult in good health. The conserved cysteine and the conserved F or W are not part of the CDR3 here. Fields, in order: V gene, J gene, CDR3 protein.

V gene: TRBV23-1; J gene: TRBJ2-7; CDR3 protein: ASSQPEGSDYEQY
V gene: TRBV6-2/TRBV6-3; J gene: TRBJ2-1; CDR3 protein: ASSYSSGVTRQQF
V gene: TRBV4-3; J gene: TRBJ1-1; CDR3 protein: ASSHLTGVNTEAF
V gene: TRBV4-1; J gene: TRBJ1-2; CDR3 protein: ASSQSRDRGNGYT
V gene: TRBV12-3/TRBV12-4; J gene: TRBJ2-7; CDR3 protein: ASSLAGSYEQY
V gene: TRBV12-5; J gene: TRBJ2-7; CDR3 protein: ASGGGRQGIWYSTPYEQY
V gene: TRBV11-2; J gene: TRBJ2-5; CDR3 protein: ASSLDQIQRGGRETQY
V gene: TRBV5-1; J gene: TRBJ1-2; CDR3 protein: ASSFTRGKGAYGYT
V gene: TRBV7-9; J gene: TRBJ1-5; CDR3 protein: ASSFGGDSNQPQH
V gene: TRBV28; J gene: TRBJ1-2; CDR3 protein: ASSLGTGNLYGYT
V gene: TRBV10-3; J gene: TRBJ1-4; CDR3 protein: AISDRQATNEKLF
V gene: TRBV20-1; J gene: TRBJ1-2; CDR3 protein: SASVTANYGYT
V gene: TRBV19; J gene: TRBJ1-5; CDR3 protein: ASRISSNQPQH
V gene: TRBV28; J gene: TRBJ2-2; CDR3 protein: ASTLSGTSGRAGITGELF
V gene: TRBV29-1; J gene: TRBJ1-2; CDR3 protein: SAWDRGEYGYT
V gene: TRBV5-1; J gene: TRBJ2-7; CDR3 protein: ASLPNPGLDAEQY
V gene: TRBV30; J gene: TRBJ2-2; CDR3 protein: AWSPWDVGGELF
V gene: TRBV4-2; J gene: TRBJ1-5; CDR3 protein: ASSQDRGQGQYSNQPQH
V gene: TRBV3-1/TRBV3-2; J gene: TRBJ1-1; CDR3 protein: ASSQGAGVYSEAF
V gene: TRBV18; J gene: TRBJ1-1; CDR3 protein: ASSPPGQPTEAF
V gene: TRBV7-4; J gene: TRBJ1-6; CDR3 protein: ASSLGTVNSPLH
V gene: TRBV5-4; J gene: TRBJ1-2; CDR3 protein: ASSLSGNYGYT
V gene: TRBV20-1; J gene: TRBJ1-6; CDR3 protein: SASAGSVGSPLH
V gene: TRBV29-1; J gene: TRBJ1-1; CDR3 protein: SVVAGTEAF
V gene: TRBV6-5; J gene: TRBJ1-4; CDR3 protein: ASSYDRLSNEKLF
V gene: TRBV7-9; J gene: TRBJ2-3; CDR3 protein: ASSWATSGAVPDTQY
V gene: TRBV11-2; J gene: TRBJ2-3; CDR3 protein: ASSFSILGQGKTDTQY
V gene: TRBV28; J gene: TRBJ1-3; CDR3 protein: ATHLGTGTGNTIY
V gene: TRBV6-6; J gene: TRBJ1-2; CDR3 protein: ASSAGSANYGYT
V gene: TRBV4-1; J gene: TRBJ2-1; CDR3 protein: ASSLPIGQGDEQF
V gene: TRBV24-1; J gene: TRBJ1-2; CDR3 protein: ATSDLRGYGYT
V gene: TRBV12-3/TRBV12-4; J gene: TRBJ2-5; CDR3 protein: ASSFLGETQY
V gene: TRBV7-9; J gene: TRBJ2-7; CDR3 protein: ASSPGGYEQY
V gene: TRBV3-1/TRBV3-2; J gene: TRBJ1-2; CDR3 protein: ASSQADRPFGGYT
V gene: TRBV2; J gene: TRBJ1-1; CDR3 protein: APDVGNTEAF
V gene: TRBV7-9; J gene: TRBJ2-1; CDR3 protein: ASSLLAGNNEQF
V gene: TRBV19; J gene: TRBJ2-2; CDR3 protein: ASSIGTSGSRTGELF
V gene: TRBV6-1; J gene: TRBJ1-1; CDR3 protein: ASSEASLGGTEAF
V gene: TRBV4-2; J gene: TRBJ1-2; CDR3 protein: ASSQDRRTEIYGYT
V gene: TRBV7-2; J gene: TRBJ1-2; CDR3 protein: ASSLEARGGYGYT
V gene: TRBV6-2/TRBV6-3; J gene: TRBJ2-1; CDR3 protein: ASSWSASWVGEQF
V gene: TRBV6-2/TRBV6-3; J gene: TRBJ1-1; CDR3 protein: ASSSRPGQGAGYEAF
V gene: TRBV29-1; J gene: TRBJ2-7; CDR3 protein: SVDRGSDEQY
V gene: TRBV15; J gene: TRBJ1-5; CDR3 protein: ATSRGNSNQPQH
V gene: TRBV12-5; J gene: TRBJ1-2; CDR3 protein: ASGLGQGRWYGYT
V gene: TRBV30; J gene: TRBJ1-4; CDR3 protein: AWSDGEKLF
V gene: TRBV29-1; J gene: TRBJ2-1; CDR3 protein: SVEDLPSGSYNEQF
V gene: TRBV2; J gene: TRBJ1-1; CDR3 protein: ASLQSPRGNTEAF